The 3 T cell receptor beta chains below were found in one sample sequenced in a study of T cell responses to AZD1222 COVID-19 vaccine. Assay: immunoSEQ multiplex PCR; the TCRdb copy retains only in-frame clones and omits some. The sample contains approximately 270,000 clones, roughly 93% of which appear only once. Sequences were derived from peripheral blood, sampled 28 days after the second AZD1222 dose. Receptor source: an adult who received the AZD1222 COVID-19 vaccine.

V gene TRBV25-1 combines with J gene TRBJ2-7; TRBD1 aligns across 9 bases. V was clipped by 4 bases and J by 6 bases; unmatched bases: 7. Germline V gene lookup returns CDR1 MGHDK and CDR2 SYGVNS. The CDR3 spans 14 residues. This CDR3 reads CASSGQGGLGEQYF. Here the CDR3 DNA reads TGTGCCAGCAGTGGACAGGGGGGGCTCGGCGAGCAGTACTTC.

This clone was recorded once. V and J are TRBV5-1 and TRBJ2-7; no reliable D call. This CDR3 spans 15 amino acids. V shed 1 base and J shed 0 bases, with 11 bases lying between them. CDR1 and CDR2 from the germline V gene are SGHRS and YFSETQ. Here the CDR3 DNA reads TGCGCCAGCAGCTTGATGCCGACACGCTCCTACGAGCAGTACTTC. Translating it yields CASSLMPTRSYEQYF. Drawing the rest from reference TRBV5-1 and TRBJ2-7, the complete variable domain is KAGVTQTPRYLIKTRGQQVTLSCSPISGHRSVSWYQQTPGQGLQFLFEYFSETQRNKGNFPGRFSGRQFSNSRSEMNVSTLELGDSALYLCASSLMPTRSYEQYFGPGTRLTVT.

The chain recombines TRBV12-3 or TRBV12-4 with TRBJ2-5, with D possibly TRBD1 on 5 matching bases. With 1 base removed from V and 5 bases from J, the gap between germline ends came to 8 bases. The CDR3 totals 13 residues. Here the CDR3 reads CASSLGGGETQYF. The CDR3 nucleotides read TGTGCCAGCAGTTTAGGGGGCGGTGAGACCCAGTACTTC.